This entry lists 27 T cell receptor beta chains sequenced from one sample in a study of Ad26.COV2.S vaccination and SARS-CoV-2 variants. Only in-frame clones appear in the TCRdb table, and some are missing; sequencing was by immunoSEQ multiplex PCR. This sample has 380,000 or so clones; roughly 80% occur once, and the top ten carry about 7.1%. Specified treatment: some 20 received Ad26.COV2.S at low or high dose, single or two shots; 5 received placebo; per-sample allocation not given. Following the first vaccine or placebo injection, samples were taken on day 63. Sample: peripheral blood, taken in a trial of Ad26.COV2.S vaccine versus placebo. The receptors were sampled from a person between 18 and 60 years old who received the Ad26.COV2.S COVID-19 vaccine or a placebo.

The chain couples TRBV29-1 to TRBJ1-3; D is undetermined. The V gene's germline CDR1 is SQVTM and CDR2 ANQGSEA. V gave up 6 bases and J gave up 0 bases, with 9 bases separating them. The CDR3 is made up of 13 amino acids. The CDR3 bases are TGCAGCGTCCGACGGAGCTCTGGAAACACCATATATTTT. It is translated as CSVRRSSGNTIYF.

This clone occurred once. The V and J genes are TRBV19 and TRBJ1-1; D gene ambiguous. The V gene's germline CDR1 is LNHDA and CDR2 SQIVND (reference sequence). This CDR3 is 13 amino acids long. Trimming removed 5 bases from V and 0 bases from J, with 7 bases in between. The CDR3 sequence is CASSHTMNTEAFF. CDR3 DNA: TGTGCCAGTAGTCATACAATGAACACTGAAGCTTTCTTT.

CDR3 sequence (DNA): TGTGCCAGCAGCTTGGGGTATAATGAAAAACTGTTTTTT. Translating gives CASSLGYNEKLFF. This chain connects TRBV5-6 to TRBJ1-4; D is unresolved. The germline V gene encodes CDR1 SGHDT and CDR2 YYEEEE. This CDR3 has 13 amino acids. V was pared by 0 bases and J by 4 bases, with 4 bases between. The full variable domain, with the rest looked up from reference TRBV5-6 and TRBJ1-4, is DAGVTQSPTHLIKTRGQQVTLRCSPKSGHDTVSWYQQALGQGPQFIFQYYEEEERQRGNFPDRFSGHQFPNYSSELNVNALLLGDSALYLCASSLGYNEKLFFGSGTQLSVL.

The chain recombines TRBV6-5 with TRBJ2-7; D perhaps matches TRBD2 (6 bases). The V and J ends lost 6 bases and 0 bases respectively, with 12 bases between them. Germline lookup yields CDR1 MNHEY and CDR2 SVGAGI. This CDR3 is built from 14 residues. The CDR3 DNA follows: TGTGCCAGCAGCGCGGGACGGTCCTCCTACGAGCAGTACTTC. Protein sequence: CASSAGRSSYEQYF.

This clone was seen a single time. The chain is built from TRBV5-8 and TRBJ2-5; TRBD1 or TRBD2 may be the D gene (5 bases each). The CDR3 sequence is 13 residues long. The germline V gene has CDR1 SGHTS and CDR2 YDEGEE. The CDR3 region has the DNA TGTGGGTTGATCGGGGCCACCCAAGAGACCCAGTACTTC. Its translation is CGLIGATQETQYF.

The chain carries TRBV29-1 and TRBJ2-1, with TRBD1 matching over 7 bases. Looked up from germline, CDR1 is SQVTM and CDR2 is ANQGSEA. The length of the CDR3 is 12 residues. Trimming took 2 bases from V and 10 from J; bases not matched to a gene: 5. The CDR3 protein is CSVEQDRSEQFF. CDR3 bases: TGCAGCGTTGAACAGGACAGGTCGGAGCAGTTCTTC.

The V gene is TRBV7-3, the J gene TRBJ1-5, with D unclear. Germline CDR1 SGHTA, CDR2 FQGTGA. V shed 0 bases and J shed 11 bases, with 11 bases lying between them. This CDR3 region has 13 residues. As DNA, the CDR3 is TGTGCCAGCAGCTTAACCCCATGGGAGGCCCAGCATTTT. Translation gives CASSLTPWEAQHF.

This sequence joins TRBV3-1 (or the pseudogene TRBV3-2) and TRBJ1-1; D unresolved. This CDR3 is 13 amino acids long. The V gene's germline CDR1 is LGHDT and CDR2 YNNKEL (reference sequence). V lost 0 bases and J 0 bases, leaving 2 bases between the germline ends. The CDR3 DNA follows: TGTGCCAGCAGCCAAGAGGTGAACACTGAAGCTTTCTTT. Encoded protein: CASSQEVNTEAFF.

This clone occurred once. This chain joins TRBV5-8 and TRBJ1-4; 7 nucleotides line up with TRBD1. The trim removed 5 bases at V and 1 base at J, leaving 8 bases unmatched. Germline CDR1 reads SGHTS; CDR2 reads YDEGEE. This CDR3 has 16 residues. The CDR3, as DNA: TGTGCCAGCAGATATGACAGGGTTGGAACTAATGAAAAACTGTTTTTT. Translating it yields CASRYDRVGTNEKLFF. Together with reference TRBV5-8 and TRBJ1-4, the CDR3 gives the full variable domain: EAGVTQSPTHLIKTRGQQATLRCSPISGHTSVYWYQQALGLGLQFLLWYDEGEERNRGNFPPRFSGRQFPNYSSELNVNALELEDSALYLCASRYDRVGTNEKLFFGSGTQLSVL.

The chain employs TRBV5-4 and TRBJ2-7, with 7 bases that match TRBD1. CDR1 is SGHNT, CDR2 YYREEE, per germline (reference sequence). This CDR3 comprises 16 residues. V shed 5 bases, J shed 4 bases, and the junction held 15 bases outside the gene matches. DNA for the CDR3: TGTGCCAGCAGTATAGACCCCCAGACAGGGAGATACGAGCAGTACTTC. It yields the protein CASSIDPQTGRYEQYF. The whole variable domain, filled in from reference TRBV5-4 and TRBJ2-7, reads ETGVTQSPTHLIKTRGQQVTLRCSSQSGHNTVSWYQQALGQGPQFIFQYYREEENGRGNFPPRFSGLQFPNYSSELNVNALELDDSALYLCASSIDPQTGRYEQYFGPGTRLTVT.

This chain uses TRBV4-1 with TRBJ2-7, with 8 bases lining up with TRBD2. Germline assignment: CDR1 MGHRA and CDR2 YSYEKL. CDR3 length equals 14 residues. Losses at the gene ends were 4 bases for V and 5 bases for J; bases not matched to a gene: 7. CDR3 sequence: CASSRATSAHEQYF. DNA for the CDR3: TGCGCCAGCAGCCGAGCGACTAGCGCCCACGAGCAGTACTTC.

The rearrangement links TRBV30 to TRBJ1-5; a possible D gene is TRBD1 (5 bases). V lost 2 bases and J lost 11, with 13 bases in between. CDR3 size: 12 residues. In germline, CDR1 is GTSNPN, CDR2 SVGIG (reference sequence). CDR3 region: CAWSTGPRAQHF. CDR3 nucleotide sequence: TGTGCCTGGAGTACGGGACCCAGGGCCCAGCATTTT. Full variable domain (outside the CDR3, taken from reference TRBV30 and TRBJ1-5): SQTIHQWPATLVQPVGSPLSLECTVEGTSNPNLYWYRQAAGRGLQLLFYSVGIGQISSEVPQNLSASRPQDRQFILSSKKLLLSDSGFYLCAWSTGPRAQHFGDGTRLSIL.

This rearrangement joins TRBV18 to TRBJ1-1; D is undetermined. CDR3 size: 15 residues. Germline loops: CDR1 KGHSH, CDR2 LQKENI. Trimming shortened V by 1 base and J by 1 base, and 10 bases separated the two germline ends. CDR3 coding DNA: TGTGCCAGCTCACCACGCGAACCAGGGAACACTGAAGCTTTCTTT. This gives the protein CASSPREPGNTEAFF.

The V call is TRBV9, the J call TRBJ1-1; possibly TRBD1 for D (5 bases). CDR3 length: 16 residues. The germline CDR1 and CDR2 sequences are SGDLS and YYNGEE. Trimming stripped 0 bases from V and 5 bases from J, with 17 bases between. CDR3 sequence reads: CASSVAPGRALTEAFF. CDR3 bases: TGTGCCAGCAGCGTAGCCCCCGGCAGGGCCCTTACTGAAGCTTTCTTT.

The chain recombines TRBV5-3 with TRBJ1-5; perhaps TRBD1 as D (5 bases). TRBV5-3 counts as an open reading frame of uncertain function. CDR3 length: 14 amino acids. The V end was cut by 4 bases, the J end by 5 bases, with 13 bases between. CDR3: CARSRREWDQPQHF. DNA of the CDR3: TGTGCCAGAAGCCGCAGGGAGTGGGATCAGCCCCAGCATTTT.

The rearrangement uses TRBV11-2 and TRBJ2-1; a possible D gene is TRBD1 (8 bases). V was shortened by 5 bases and J by 3 bases, with 14 bases between the two germline ends. The CDR3 has 15 residues. Looked up from germline, CDR1 is SGHAT and CDR2 is FQNNGV. In DNA, the CDR3 is TGTGCCAGCAGCCAGACAGGGGACTACTACAATGAGCAGTTCTTC. Encoded protein: CASSQTGDYYNEQFF. Combining the CDR3 with reference TRBV11-2 and TRBJ2-1 gives the whole variable domain EAGVAQSPRYKIIEKRQSVAFWCNPISGHATLYWYQQILGQGPKLLIQFQNNGVVDDSQLPKDRFSAERLKGVDSTLKIQPAKLEDSAVYLCASSQTGDYYNEQFFGPGTRLTVL.

The chain joins TRBV7-9 to TRBJ2-7; D not certain. CDR1 and CDR2 from the germline V gene are SEHNR and FQNEAQ (reference sequence). This CDR3 is 14 amino acids long. Between the trimmed V and J ends, which lost 3 bases and 0 bases, there was a span of 9 bases. In DNA form, the CDR3 reads TGTGCCAGCAGCTTCCCCGCCCACTCCTACGAGCAGTACTTC. This sequence encodes CASSFPAHSYEQYF.

V and J are TRBV7-2 and TRBJ2-1; the match to TRBD2 covers 10 bases. V was clipped by 10 bases and J by 9 bases; unmatched bases: 15. This CDR3 region has 15 residues. Germline V lookup: CDR1 SGHTA, CDR2 FQGNSA. The CDR3 here is CATGLKASGSFEQFF. The CDR3 nucleotides read TGTGCCACGGGCTTGAAGGCTAGCGGGAGTTTTGAGCAGTTCTTC.

This chain's CDR3 is CASSSPDREEFYGYTF. The CDR3 coding sequence is TGTGCCAGCAGTTCTCCCGACAGGGAGGAATTCTATGGCTACACCTTC. This chain connects TRBV6-5 to TRBJ1-2; 7 bases are a match to TRBD1. The V segment lost 4 bases and the J segment 4 bases; nucleotides outside the gene matches: 12. The CDR3 contains 16 residues. Germline V lookup: CDR1 MNHEY, CDR2 SVGAGI.

The rearrangement joins TRBV19 to TRBJ2-2; 14 nucleotides line up with TRBD2. Germline loops: CDR1 LNHDA, CDR2 SQIVND (reference sequence). The junction had 4 bases not matched to a gene; V was cut back by 1 base and J by 3 bases. This CDR3 contains 18 residues. CDR3 sequence: CASSIGLAGGRDTGELFF. CDR3 nucleotides: TGTGCCAGTAGTATAGGACTAGCGGGGGGGCGAGACACCGGGGAGCTGTTTTTT.

CDR3 in DNA: TGTGCCAGCAGCCTTCAGTCGGGCGGGGAGCTGTTTTTT. This gives the protein CASSLQSGGELFF. The rearrangement uses TRBV7-2 and TRBJ2-2; no firm D call. Per the germline V gene, CDR1 is SGHTA and CDR2 is FQGNSA. This CDR3 contains 13 residues. Trimming took 5 bases from V and 7 from J, leaving 11 bases between them.

V is TRBV27 and J is TRBJ2-4; D uncertain. Germline CDR1 reads MNHEY; CDR2 reads SMNVEV (reference sequence). The CDR3 contains 14 residues. The V and J ends lost 3 bases and 3 bases respectively, with 9 bases between them. CDR3 loop: CASSFKGGKNIQYF. The CDR3 DNA is TGTGCCAGCAGTTTCAAGGGCGGCAAAAACATTCAGTACTTC.

The gene calls are TRBV5-1 and TRBJ2-1, with TRBD1 matching 9 bases. Trimming cost V 5 bases and J 8 bases; bases outside gene matches: 11. CDR3 length: 15 amino acids. Germline V gives CDR1 SGHRS, CDR2 YFSETQ. CDR3 residues: CASSSPGYRGHEQFF. CDR3 nucleotides: TGCGCCAGCAGTTCTCCCGGTTACAGGGGGCATGAGCAGTTCTTC.

This clone was detected once. The rearrangement joins TRBV9 to TRBJ2-7, with 9 positions matching TRBD2. The CDR3 consists of 16 residues. Germline CDR1 is SGDLS and CDR2 is YYNGEE. V lost 3 bases and J lost 0; bases outside the gene matches: 7. Here the CDR3 DNA reads TGTGCCAGCAGCGGAACGCCGACTAGCGGCTCCTACGAGCAGTACTTC. Amino acids: CASSGTPTSGSYEQYF. The full variable domain, in which reference TRBV9 and TRBJ2-7 provide the parts outside the CDR3, is DSGVTQTPKHLITATGQRVTLRCSPRSGDLSVYWYQQSLDQGLQFLIQYYNGEERAKGNILERFSAQQFPDLHSELNLSSLELGDSALYFCASSGTPTSGSYEQYFGPGTRLTVT.

The rearrangement uses TRBV19 and TRBJ1-1; D possibly corresponds to TRBD1 (6 bases). Germline CDR1 reads LNHDA; CDR2 reads SQIVND (reference sequence). The CDR3 is 14 amino acids. Trimming took 3 bases from V and 4 from J, leaving 12 bases between them. In nucleotides, the CDR3 is TGTGCCAGTAGTATGGGGGGCGCGGGCACTGAAGCTTTCTTT. Its protein is CASSMGGAGTEAFF.

The chain carries TRBV9 and TRBJ1-1; D is unresolved. The V end lost 0 bases, the J end lost 5 bases, and 11 bases lay between the germline ends. Germline V CDR1 and CDR2: SGDLS, YYNGEE. CDR3 length equals 14 residues. CDR3 sequence: CASSVVETTTEAFF. CDR3 DNA sequence: TGTGCCAGCAGCGTAGTTGAGACTACGACTGAAGCTTTCTTT.

This clone came up a few times. The chain joins TRBV5-4 to TRBJ1-6; TRBD1 agrees at 8 bases. V shed 4 bases and J 16 bases; nucleotides not matched to a gene: 7. Germline V lookup: CDR1 SGHNT, CDR2 YYREEE (reference sequence). The CDR3 totals 12 residues. The CDR3 nucleotides read TGTGCCAGCAGCCTTCCCAGGGGGCCTCTCCACTTT. Its translation is CASSLPRGPLHF.